A selection of T cell receptor beta chains follows, all from one sample in a study of control samples from healthy donors and cancer patients. Data came from immunoSEQ multiplex PCR; TCRdb stores just in-frame clones and leaves some out. The sample contains approximately 140,000 clones, nearly 90% of which appear only once. Sequencing was carried out using PBMCs. These receptors were taken from a man aged 45-65 years with head and neck cancer. Each CDR3 is given with its conserved first and last residue. D genes are given only for firm matches. Clone size appears in some rows only: once, few, many, or a class for an expanded clone.

TRBV7-9	TRBJ2-7	14	TRBD1	.	TGTGCCAGCAGCTACCCACAGGGGGACTACGAGCAGTACTTC	CASSYPQGDYEQYF
TRBV27	TRBJ1-5	14	.	.	TGTGCCAGCAGTTTCCGGGACGTTGGAGAGCCCCAGCATTTT	CASSFRDVGEPQHF
TRBV5-1	TRBJ1-6	14	TRBD1	.	TGCGCCAGCAGCCAGGGACAGGGGGAATCACCCCTCCACTTT	CASSQGQGESPLHF
TRBV6-6	TRBJ2-2	15	TRBD1	.	TGTGCCAGCAGTTACGTCGACAGGGGCGGCGGGGAGCTGTTTTTT	CASSYVDRGGGELFF
TRBV4-1	TRBJ2-6	15	.	.	TGCGCCAGCAGCCAACCGGGGTCTGGGGCCAACGTCCTGACTTTC	CASSQPGSGANVLTF
TRBV7-2	TRBJ1-1	14	.	few	TGTGCCAGCAGCCCCTCCCTCGGGGCCACTGAAGCTTTCTTT	CASSPSLGATEAFF
TRBV5-1	TRBJ2-7	15	.	once	TGCGCCAGCAGCTTGGCAGGGACCCACCCAGGTGAGCAGTACTTC	CASSLAGTHPGEQYF
TRBV10-2	TRBJ2-7	18	TRBD1	.	TGCGCCAGCAGTGAGCGGGGGGGGACAGGGGGCTTTTCCTACGAGCAGTACTTC	CASSERGGTGGFSYEQYF
TRBV3-1/TRBV3-2	TRBJ2-1	11	.	.	TGTGCCAGCAGCGCCTCGAATGAGCAGTTCTTC	CASSASNEQFF
TRBV2	TRBJ2-2	14	.	.	TGTGCCAGCAGCCTCGACTTGAACACCGGGGAGCTGTTTTTT	CASSLDLNTGELFF
TRBV10-3	TRBJ2-1	14	.	.	TGTGCCATCAGTGAGGGGAGCTCCTACAATGAGCAGTTCTTC	CAISEGSSYNEQFF
TRBV6-6	TRBJ2-5	15	.	once	TGTGCCAGCAGTTACTGGCTAGCCAGGGGTGAGACCCAGTACTTC	CASSYWLARGETQYF
TRBV30	TRBJ1-2	16	.	once	TGTGCCTGGACCCCACTCGGGGACTCTCTAAACTATGGCTACACCTTC	CAWTPLGDSLNYGYTF
TRBV5-1	TRBJ2-5	14	TRBD1	.	TGCGCCAGCAGCTTCGGACAGGGCGTGGAGACCCAGTACTTC	CASSFGQGVETQYF
TRBV9	TRBJ2-7	15	TRBD1	.	TGTGCCAGCAGCGTAGAGGGGACAGGGAGCTACGAGCAGTACTTC	CASSVEGTGSYEQYF
TRBV6-5	TRBJ2-5	15	.	.	TGTGCCAGCATGCGGACCCGGGGGAACCCGAAGACCCAGTACTTC	CASMRTRGNPKTQYF
TRBV6-2/TRBV6-3	TRBJ1-4	15	.	.	TGTGCCAGCAGTTTAGGCGGCGGGTCGGATGAAAAACTGTTTTTT	CASSLGGGSDEKLFF
TRBV6-1	TRBJ2-7	15	.	once	TGTGCCAGCAGTGAAGGCGTGACTGGGGGGTACGAGCAGTACTTC	CASSEGVTGGYEQYF
TRBV2	TRBJ2-6	16	.	.	TGTGCCAGCAGCTACAGTGGTCTGAGGGGGGCCAACGTCCTGACTTTC	CASSYSGLRGANVLTF
TRBV6-5	TRBJ2-7	16	TRBD2	.	TGTGCCAGCAGTTACTCGTGGACTAGCGGGAGCTACGAGCAGTACTTC	CASSYSWTSGSYEQYF
TRBV7-9	TRBJ2-4	18	TRBD1	.	TGTGCCAGCAGCCCCGGGACAGGGGGCGCCGGGGCCAAAAACATTCAGTACTTC	CASSPGTGGAGAKNIQYF
TRBV3-1/TRBV3-2	TRBJ1-2	16	.	.	TGTGCCAGCAGCCAAGATAGGGATCGGCCCTATTATGGCTACACCTTC	CASSQDRDRPYYGYTF